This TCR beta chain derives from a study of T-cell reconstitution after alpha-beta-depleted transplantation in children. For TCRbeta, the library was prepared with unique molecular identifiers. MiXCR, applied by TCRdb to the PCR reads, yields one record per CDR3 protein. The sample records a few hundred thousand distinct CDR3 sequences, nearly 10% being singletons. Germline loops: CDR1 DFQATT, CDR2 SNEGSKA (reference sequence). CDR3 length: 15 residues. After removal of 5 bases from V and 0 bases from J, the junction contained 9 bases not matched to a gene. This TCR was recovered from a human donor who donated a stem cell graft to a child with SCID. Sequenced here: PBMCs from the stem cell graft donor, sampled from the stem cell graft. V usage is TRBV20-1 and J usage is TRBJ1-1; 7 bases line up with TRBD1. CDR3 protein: CSARNPGQMNTEAFF. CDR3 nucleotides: TGCAGTGCTCGTAATCCGGGACAGATGAACACTGAAGCTTTCTTT.